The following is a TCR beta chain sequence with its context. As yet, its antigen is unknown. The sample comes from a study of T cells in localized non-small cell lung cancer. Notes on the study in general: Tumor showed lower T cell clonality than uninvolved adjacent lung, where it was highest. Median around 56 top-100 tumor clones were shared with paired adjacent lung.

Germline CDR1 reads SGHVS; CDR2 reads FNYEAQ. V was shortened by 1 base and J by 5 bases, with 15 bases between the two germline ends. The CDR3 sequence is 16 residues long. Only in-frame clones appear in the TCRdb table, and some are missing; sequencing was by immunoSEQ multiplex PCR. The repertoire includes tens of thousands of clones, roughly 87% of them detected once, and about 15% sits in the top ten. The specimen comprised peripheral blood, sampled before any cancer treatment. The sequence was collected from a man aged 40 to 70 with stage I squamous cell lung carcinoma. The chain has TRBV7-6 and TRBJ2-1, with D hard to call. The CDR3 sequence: CASSLEAPAGDNEQFF. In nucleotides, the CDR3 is TGTGCCAGCAGCTTAGAGGCCCCGGCTGGAGACAATGAGCAGTTCTTC.